This TCR beta chain was sequenced in a study of blood T cell repertoires in COVID-19. As for the study in general: Sample material is recorded as cDNA or gDNA derived from T cells, B-cell-depleted T cells, or PBMCs.

Germline V CDR1 and CDR2: MNHNY, SVGAGI (reference sequence). The junction had 3 bases not matched to a gene; V was cut back by 6 bases and J by 4 bases. The CDR3 length is 13 residues. Under the authors' procedure: Reference gene primer amplification gave nucleated cell count estimates. Some clones are missing from TCRdb's copy, which holds only in-frame ones; the method was immunoSEQ multiplex PCR. Clone size and the V and J calls come from that table; the DNA yielded D and trimming. The data contain about 74,000 clones, around 88% of them seen just once; the ten biggest clones take up around 2%. Material for sequencing was peripheral blood. The TCR sequence derives from a woman older than 75 with active or convalescent COVID-19. V and J are TRBV6-6 and TRBJ2-1, with 7 bases identical to TRBD1. CDR3 protein: CASRLDRYNEQFF. The CDR3 DNA follows: TGTGCCAGCAGACTGGACAGGTACAATGAGCAGTTCTTC.